Here is one T cell receptor (beta chain) with its context. Its specificity is not known. Germline V gene lookup returns CDR1 SGHAT and CDR2 FQNNGV. The CDR3 has 15 amino acids. V shed 1 base and J shed 4 bases, with 13 bases lying between them. This sample was included in a study of T cell clones after liver transplantation. Study-level points and caveats: In a couple of subjects, few donor cells limited the measurable donor-reactive repertoire.

Generated by immunoSEQ multiplex PCR, the TCRdb table keeps only in-frame clones and is missing some. The data contain over 55,000 clones, about 73% of them singletons. The source of this sequence is a human patient who received a liver transplant. T cells may partly derive from the graft donor. This rearrangement joins TRBV11-2 to TRBJ2-5; weak D call: TRBD2 (7 bases). The input for sequencing was CD4+ T cells from blood, taken at the approximately 15-month timepoint. CDR3 sequence: CASSLGTGRGETQYF. In DNA, the CDR3 is TGTGCCAGCAGCTTAGGAACAGGGAGGGGAGAGACCCAGTACTTC.